This T cell receptor beta chain derives from a study of blood T cell repertoires in COVID-19. Sequencing used immunoSEQ multiplex PCR; TCRdb keeps in-frame clones, though not all of them. The profile covers about 200,000 clones, with 82% appearing a single time and about 11% taken by the ten largest. CDR1 is SGHTA and CDR2 is FQGTGA in the germline V gene. With V trimmed by 5 bases and J by 6 bases, 14 bases remained unmatched. CDR3 length: 17 amino acids. The source of this sequence is a middle-aged man who had recovered from COVID-19. The chain links TRBV7-3 to TRBJ2-1; the match to TRBD1 covers 9 bases. Sample: PBMCs or T cells enriched from blood (not recorded which). CDR3 in DNA: TGTGCCAGCAGCCCGAGGGATTCGGGACAGGGTCGCAATGAGCAGTTCTTC. Translating gives CASSPRDSGQGRNEQFF.